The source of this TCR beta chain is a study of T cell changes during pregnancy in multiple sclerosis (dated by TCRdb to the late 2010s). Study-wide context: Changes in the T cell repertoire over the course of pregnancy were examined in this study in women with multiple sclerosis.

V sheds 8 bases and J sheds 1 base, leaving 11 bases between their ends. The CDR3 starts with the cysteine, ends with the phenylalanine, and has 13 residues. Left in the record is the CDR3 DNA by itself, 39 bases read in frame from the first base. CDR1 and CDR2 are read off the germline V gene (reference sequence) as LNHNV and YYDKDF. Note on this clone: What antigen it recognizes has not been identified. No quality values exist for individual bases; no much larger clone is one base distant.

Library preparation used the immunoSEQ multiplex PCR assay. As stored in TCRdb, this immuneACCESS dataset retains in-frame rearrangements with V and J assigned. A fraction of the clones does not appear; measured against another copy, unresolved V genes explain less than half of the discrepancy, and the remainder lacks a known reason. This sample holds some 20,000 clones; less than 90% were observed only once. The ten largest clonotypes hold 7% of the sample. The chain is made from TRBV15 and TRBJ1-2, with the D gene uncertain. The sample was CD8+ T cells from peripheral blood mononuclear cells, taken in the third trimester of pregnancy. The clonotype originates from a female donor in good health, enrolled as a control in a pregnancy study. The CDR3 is CATSPRINYGYTF. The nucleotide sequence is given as TGTGCCACCTCCCCTCGTATTAACTATGGCTACACCTTC.